Given below is one TCR beta chain in context. Its cognate antigen is unknown. These data come from a study of shared clonotypes between healthy human individuals. Study-wide context: There were three CD4 naive, three CD4 memory, two CD8 naive and one CD8 memory plates per donor. Findings and limits, study-wide: Naive subsets generally had larger estimated richness than memory subsets. Non-shared clonotypes displayed generation probabilities falling below those of clonotypes present in all four donors. Only a few donors were included, so the genetic and exposure-history diversity represented was limited.

As defined, naive CD8 cells were CD45RO-negative and positively selected for CCR7, with terminally differentiated effector memory CD45RA+ cells excluded. Trimming removed 4 bases at V and 3 bases at J, with 20 bases between. Germline assignment: CDR1 SGDLS and CDR2 YYNGEE. This CDR3 is 16 amino acids long. Measured with immunoSEQ multiplex PCR; TCRdb has only the in-frame clones, and not every one. Among nearly 2 million clones listed, about 95% were seen once. The rearrangement links TRBV9 to TRBJ2-7; D may be TRBD1 (5 bases). Sequencing was performed on naive CD8+ T cells sorted from blood. This TCR derives from a young man in good health. The CDR3 nucleotides read TGTGCCAGCAGCTTCAACCCGGACAAGGGTGGCTACGAGCAGTACTTC. The encoded protein is CASSFNPDKGGYEQYF.